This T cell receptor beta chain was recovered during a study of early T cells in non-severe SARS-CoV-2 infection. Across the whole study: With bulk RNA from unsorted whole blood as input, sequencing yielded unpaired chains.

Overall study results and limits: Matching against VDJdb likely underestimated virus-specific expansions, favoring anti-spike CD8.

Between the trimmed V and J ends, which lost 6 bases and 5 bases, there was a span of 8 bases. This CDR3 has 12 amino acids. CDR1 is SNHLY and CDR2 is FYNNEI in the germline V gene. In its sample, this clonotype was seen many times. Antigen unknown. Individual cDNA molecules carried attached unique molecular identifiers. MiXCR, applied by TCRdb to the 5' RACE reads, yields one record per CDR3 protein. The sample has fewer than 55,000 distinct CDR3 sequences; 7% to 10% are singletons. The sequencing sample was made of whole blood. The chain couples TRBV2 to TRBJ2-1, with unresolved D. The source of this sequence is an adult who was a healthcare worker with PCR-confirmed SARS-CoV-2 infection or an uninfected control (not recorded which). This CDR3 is CASSVDDNEQFF. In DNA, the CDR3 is TGTGCCAGCAGCGTCGATGACAATGAGCAGTTCTTC.